The present entry profiles one TCR beta chain with its context. Its cognate antigen is unknown. Unique molecular identifiers had been added to the TCR beta cDNA libraries. Between roughly 0.9 and 11 million T cells gave rise to some 470,000 cDNA molecules. Via MiXCR, TCRdb re-called the PCR reads, giving one row per CDR3 protein. The sample contains hundreds of thousands of distinct CDR3 sequences, about 32% of which appear only once. From germline, CDR1 is SGHRS and CDR2 YFSETQ. J lost 4 bases, V lost 5 bases, and 9 bases had no gene match. CDR3 length: 15 residues. This sample was included in a study of post-analysis software for immune sequencing data. Overall study context: Relapsing-remitting, secondary progressive and progressive-relapsing multiple sclerosis courses were included. Study conclusions and caveats: TRBV5-6, TRBV5-1 and TRBV20-1 were among four or five TRBV segments more frequent in patients than controls. Significantly lower normalized Chao1 diversity was seen in multiple sclerosis patients than in controls. F measure showed strong co-clustering of same-batch samples.

Sequenced: blood. This TCR was sampled from a girl aged 10-17 years with multiple sclerosis. J is TRBJ2-1 and V is TRBV5-1; TRBD2 agrees at 7 bases. The CDR3: CASSPTSLPYNEQFF. DNA for the CDR3: TGCGCCAGCAGTCCGACTAGCCTGCCTTACAATGAGCAGTTCTTC.